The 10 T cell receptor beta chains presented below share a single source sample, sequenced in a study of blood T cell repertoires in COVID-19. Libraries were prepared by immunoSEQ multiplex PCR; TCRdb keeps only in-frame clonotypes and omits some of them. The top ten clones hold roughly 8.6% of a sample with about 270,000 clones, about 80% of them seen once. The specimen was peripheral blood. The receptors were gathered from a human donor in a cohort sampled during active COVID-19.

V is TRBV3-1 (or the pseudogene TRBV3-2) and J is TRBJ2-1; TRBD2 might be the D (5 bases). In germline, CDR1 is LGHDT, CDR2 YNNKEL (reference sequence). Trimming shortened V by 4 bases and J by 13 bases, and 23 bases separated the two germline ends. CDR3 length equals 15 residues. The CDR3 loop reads CASSPKVRAERDQFF. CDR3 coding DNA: TGTGCCAGCAGCCCGAAAGTCCGGGCAGAGAGGGATCAGTTCTTC.

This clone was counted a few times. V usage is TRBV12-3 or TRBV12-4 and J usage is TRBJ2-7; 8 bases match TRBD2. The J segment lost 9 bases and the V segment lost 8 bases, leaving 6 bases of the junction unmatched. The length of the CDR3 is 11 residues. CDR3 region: CASATGGWQYF. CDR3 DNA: TGTGCCAGCGCCACGGGGGGGTGGCAGTACTTC.

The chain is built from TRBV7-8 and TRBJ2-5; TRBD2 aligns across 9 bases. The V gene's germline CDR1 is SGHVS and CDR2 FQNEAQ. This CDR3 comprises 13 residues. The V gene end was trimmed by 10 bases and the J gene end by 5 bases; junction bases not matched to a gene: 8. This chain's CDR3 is CAIRTSDYETQYF. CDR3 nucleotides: TGTGCCATTAGGACTAGCGACTACGAGACCCAGTACTTC.

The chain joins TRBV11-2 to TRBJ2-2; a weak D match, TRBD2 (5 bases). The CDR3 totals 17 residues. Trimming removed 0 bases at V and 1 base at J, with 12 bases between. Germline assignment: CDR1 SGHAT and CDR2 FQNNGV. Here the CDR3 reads CASSLEVTGKNTGELFF. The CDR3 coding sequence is TGTGCCAGCAGCTTAGAAGTTACGGGGAAGAACACCGGGGAGCTGTTTTTT. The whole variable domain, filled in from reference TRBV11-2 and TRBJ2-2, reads EAGVAQSPRYKIIEKRQSVAFWCNPISGHATLYWYQQILGQGPKLLIQFQNNGVVDDSQLPKDRFSAERLKGVDSTLKIQPAKLEDSAVYLCASSLEVTGKNTGELFFGEGSRLTVL.

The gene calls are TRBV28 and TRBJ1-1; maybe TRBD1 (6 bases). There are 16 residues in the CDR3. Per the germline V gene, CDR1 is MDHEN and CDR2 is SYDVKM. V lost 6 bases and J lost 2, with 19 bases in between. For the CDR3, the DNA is TGTGCCAGCAGCTCCTTCTTGGGGGGGACAAACACTGAAGCTTTCTTT. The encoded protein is CASSSFLGGTNTEAFF.

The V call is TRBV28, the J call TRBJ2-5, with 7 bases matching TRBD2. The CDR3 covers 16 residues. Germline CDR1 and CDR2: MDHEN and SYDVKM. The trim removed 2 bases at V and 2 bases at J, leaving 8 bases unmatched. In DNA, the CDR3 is TGTGCCAGCAGTTTACGACCTAGCGGCCAACAAGAGACCCAGTACTTC. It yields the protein CASSLRPSGQQETQYF.

DNA for the CDR3: TGTGCCAGCAGCGGAAGACTAGCGGGGGGCACAGATACGCAGTATTTT. Its protein is CASSGRLAGGTDTQYF. This chain uses TRBV9 with TRBJ2-3; 12 bases align to TRBD2. The CDR3 consists of 16 residues. V gave up 3 bases and J gave up 1 base; unmatched junction bases: 3. Looked up from germline, CDR1 is SGDLS and CDR2 is YYNGEE.

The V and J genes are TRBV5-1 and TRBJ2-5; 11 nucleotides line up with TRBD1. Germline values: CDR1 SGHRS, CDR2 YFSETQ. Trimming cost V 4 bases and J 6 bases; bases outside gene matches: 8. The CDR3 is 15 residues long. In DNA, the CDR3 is TGCGCCAGCAGCCGAGGACAGGGGGCAGAAAAGACCCAGTACTTC. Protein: CASSRGQGAEKTQYF.

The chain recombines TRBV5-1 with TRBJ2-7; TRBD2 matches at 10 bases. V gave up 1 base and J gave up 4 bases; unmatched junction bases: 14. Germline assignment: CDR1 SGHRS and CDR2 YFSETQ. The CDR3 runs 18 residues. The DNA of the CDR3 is TGCGCCAGCAGCTTGTTGTATCCCCCTAGCGGGAGAATATACGAGCAGTACTTC. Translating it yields CASSLLYPPSGRIYEQYF.

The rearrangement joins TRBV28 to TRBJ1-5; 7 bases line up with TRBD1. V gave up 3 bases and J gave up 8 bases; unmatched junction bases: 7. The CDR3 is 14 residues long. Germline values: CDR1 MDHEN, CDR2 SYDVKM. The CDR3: CASSFSRGFKPQHF. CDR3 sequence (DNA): TGTGCCAGCAGTTTCTCCAGGGGGTTCAAGCCCCAGCATTTT.